One sample yielded the 13 T cell receptor beta chains listed below, sequenced in a study of T cell responses to AZD1222 COVID-19 vaccine. Sequencing was performed with immunoSEQ multiplex PCR; in TCRdb, only in-frame clones are kept and a portion is missing. The data show 160,000 or so clones, 88% seen once. The sequenced sample was peripheral blood, obtained after recovery from COVID-19. Source of these receptors: an adult who had recovered from COVID-19.

The chain recombines TRBV28 with TRBJ2-2, with D hard to call. In germline, CDR1 is MDHEN, CDR2 SYDVKM. V was pared by 2 bases and J by 1 base, with 11 bases between. The length of the CDR3 is 16 residues. The CDR3 here is CASSLPLLMNTGELFF. The CDR3 DNA follows: TGTGCCAGCAGTTTACCCCTCCTCATGAACACCGGGGAGCTGTTTTTT.

V is TRBV11-1 and J is TRBJ2-1, with 9 bases that match TRBD1. The germline V gene has CDR1 SGHAT and CDR2 FQDESV (reference sequence). The V segment lost 5 bases and the J segment 10 bases; nucleotides outside the gene matches: 15. The CDR3 runs to 16 residues. Here the CDR3 DNA reads TGTGCCAGCAGCCAAACAACAGGGGGCGGTGTGCGGGAGCAGTTCTTC. Residues: CASSQTTGGGVREQFF.

This rearrangement joins TRBV5-1 to TRBJ2-5; D unclear. The CDR3 contains 12 residues. V lost 4 bases and J lost 2, with 6 bases in between. The V gene's germline CDR1 is SGHRS and CDR2 YFSETQ. This CDR3 is CASSLEQETQYF. Here the CDR3 DNA reads TGCGCCAGCAGCCTCGAACAAGAGACCCAGTACTTC.

V usage is TRBV18 and J usage is TRBJ2-2; D is possibly TRBD2 (5 bases). The germline V and J ends were trimmed by 0 bases and 0 bases, with 8 bases remaining between them. Germline assignment: CDR1 KGHSH and CDR2 LQKENI. The CDR3 loop spans 16 amino acids. DNA of the CDR3: TGTGCCAGCTCACCACCGGAGGACCCGAACACCGGGGAGCTGTTTTTT. Translation: CASSPPEDPNTGELFF.

The chain couples TRBV13 to TRBJ1-4; D unresolved. The CDR3 length is 18 residues. Trimming pared 4 bases from V and 0 bases from J, leaving 18 bases between. The germline CDR1 and CDR2 sequences are PRHDT and FYEKMQ (reference sequence). CDR3 sequence: CASSSLGPPTATNEKLFF. In nucleotides, the CDR3 is TGTGCCAGCAGCTCCCTTGGGCCGCCAACCGCAACTAATGAAAAACTGTTTTTT.

The rearrangement joins TRBV12-3 or TRBV12-4 to TRBJ1-2, with unresolved D. The CDR3 covers 13 residues. V lost 3 bases to trimming and J lost 4 bases, with 9 bases between them. CDR3 bases: TGTGCCAGCAGTTTTCAGGATCTCTATGGCTACACCTTC. This gives the protein CASSFQDLYGYTF.

The rearrangement links TRBV2 to TRBJ2-1, with 13 bases fitting TRBD2. Germline loops: CDR1 SNHLY, CDR2 FYNNEI. The CDR3 loop spans 14 amino acids. V lost 6 bases and J lost 6; bases outside the gene matches: 2. CDR3 loop: CASRLAGGSNEQFF. The CDR3 bases are TGTGCCAGCAGACTAGCGGGAGGGAGCAATGAGCAGTTCTTC.

V gene TRBV28 combines with J gene TRBJ2-7; 9 positions agree with TRBD1. Germline lookup yields CDR1 MDHEN and CDR2 SYDVKM. The CDR3 is 15 residues long. V was pared by 6 bases and J by 2 bases, with 8 bases of the junction left unmatched. CDR3 residues: CASSSPTGGAYEQYF. The CDR3, as DNA: TGTGCCAGCAGCAGTCCGACAGGGGGGGCCTACGAGCAGTACTTC.

V and J are TRBV2 and TRBJ2-1; D is perhaps TRBD1 or TRBD2 (6 bases each). In germline, CDR1 is SNHLY, CDR2 FYNNEI. There are 15 residues in the CDR3. V was pared by 4 bases and J by 6 bases, with 16 bases between. CDR3 sequence: CASSARGGGINEQFF. The CDR3 region has the DNA TGTGCCAGCAGTGCCAGGGGAGGTGGCATCAATGAGCAGTTCTTC. The full variable domain, in which reference TRBV2 and TRBJ2-1 provide the parts outside the CDR3, is EPEVTQTPSHQVTQMGQEVILRCVPISNHLYFYWYRQILGQKVEFLVSFYNNEISEKSEIFDDQFSVERPDGSNFTLKIRSTKLEDSAMYFCASSARGGGINEQFFGPGTRLTVL.

This chain connects TRBV29-1 to TRBJ2-1; TRBD2 agrees at 11 bases. Trimming removed 7 bases from V and 0 bases from J; junction bases left unmatched: 8. The V gene's germline CDR1 is SQVTM and CDR2 ANQGSEA. This CDR3 comprises 16 residues. Here the CDR3 DNA reads TGCAGCGGAACCGGGACTAGCGGTCTCTCCTACAATGAGCAGTTCTTC. Translated, it gives CSGTGTSGLSYNEQFF.

The chain combines TRBV7-8 with TRBJ1-6; D is perhaps TRBD1 (5 bases). The length of the CDR3 is 15 residues. The germline CDR1 and CDR2 sequences are SGHVS and FQNEAQ. V gave up 5 bases and J gave up 7 bases, with 15 bases separating them. CDR3 coding DNA: TGTGCCAGCAGCCTGGCCGAGGGGCGGAATTCACCCCTCCACTTT. It translates to CASSLAEGRNSPLHF.

The CDR3 is CASRGRGADTQYF. In DNA, the CDR3 is TGTGCCAGCAGAGGCAGGGGGGCAGATACGCAGTATTTT. The chain is built from TRBV2 and TRBJ2-3; D possibly corresponds to TRBD1 (7 bases). CDR1 and CDR2 from the germline V gene are SNHLY and FYNNEI. The CDR3 extends over 13 amino acids. Between the trimmed V and J ends, which lost 6 bases and 4 bases, there was a span of 11 bases.

This clone has just a few counts. One junction end does not reproduce the germline sequence, and a read error may be involved. J is TRBJ1-1 and V is TRBV13, with D tentatively TRBD1 (6 bases). This CDR3 contains 14 residues. CDR1 is PRHDT, CDR2 FYEKMQ, per germline (reference sequence). In DNA, the CDR3 is TGTGCCAGCAGCGTAGGACAGACGGACACTGAAGCTTTCTTT. Translation gives CASSVGQTDTEAFF.